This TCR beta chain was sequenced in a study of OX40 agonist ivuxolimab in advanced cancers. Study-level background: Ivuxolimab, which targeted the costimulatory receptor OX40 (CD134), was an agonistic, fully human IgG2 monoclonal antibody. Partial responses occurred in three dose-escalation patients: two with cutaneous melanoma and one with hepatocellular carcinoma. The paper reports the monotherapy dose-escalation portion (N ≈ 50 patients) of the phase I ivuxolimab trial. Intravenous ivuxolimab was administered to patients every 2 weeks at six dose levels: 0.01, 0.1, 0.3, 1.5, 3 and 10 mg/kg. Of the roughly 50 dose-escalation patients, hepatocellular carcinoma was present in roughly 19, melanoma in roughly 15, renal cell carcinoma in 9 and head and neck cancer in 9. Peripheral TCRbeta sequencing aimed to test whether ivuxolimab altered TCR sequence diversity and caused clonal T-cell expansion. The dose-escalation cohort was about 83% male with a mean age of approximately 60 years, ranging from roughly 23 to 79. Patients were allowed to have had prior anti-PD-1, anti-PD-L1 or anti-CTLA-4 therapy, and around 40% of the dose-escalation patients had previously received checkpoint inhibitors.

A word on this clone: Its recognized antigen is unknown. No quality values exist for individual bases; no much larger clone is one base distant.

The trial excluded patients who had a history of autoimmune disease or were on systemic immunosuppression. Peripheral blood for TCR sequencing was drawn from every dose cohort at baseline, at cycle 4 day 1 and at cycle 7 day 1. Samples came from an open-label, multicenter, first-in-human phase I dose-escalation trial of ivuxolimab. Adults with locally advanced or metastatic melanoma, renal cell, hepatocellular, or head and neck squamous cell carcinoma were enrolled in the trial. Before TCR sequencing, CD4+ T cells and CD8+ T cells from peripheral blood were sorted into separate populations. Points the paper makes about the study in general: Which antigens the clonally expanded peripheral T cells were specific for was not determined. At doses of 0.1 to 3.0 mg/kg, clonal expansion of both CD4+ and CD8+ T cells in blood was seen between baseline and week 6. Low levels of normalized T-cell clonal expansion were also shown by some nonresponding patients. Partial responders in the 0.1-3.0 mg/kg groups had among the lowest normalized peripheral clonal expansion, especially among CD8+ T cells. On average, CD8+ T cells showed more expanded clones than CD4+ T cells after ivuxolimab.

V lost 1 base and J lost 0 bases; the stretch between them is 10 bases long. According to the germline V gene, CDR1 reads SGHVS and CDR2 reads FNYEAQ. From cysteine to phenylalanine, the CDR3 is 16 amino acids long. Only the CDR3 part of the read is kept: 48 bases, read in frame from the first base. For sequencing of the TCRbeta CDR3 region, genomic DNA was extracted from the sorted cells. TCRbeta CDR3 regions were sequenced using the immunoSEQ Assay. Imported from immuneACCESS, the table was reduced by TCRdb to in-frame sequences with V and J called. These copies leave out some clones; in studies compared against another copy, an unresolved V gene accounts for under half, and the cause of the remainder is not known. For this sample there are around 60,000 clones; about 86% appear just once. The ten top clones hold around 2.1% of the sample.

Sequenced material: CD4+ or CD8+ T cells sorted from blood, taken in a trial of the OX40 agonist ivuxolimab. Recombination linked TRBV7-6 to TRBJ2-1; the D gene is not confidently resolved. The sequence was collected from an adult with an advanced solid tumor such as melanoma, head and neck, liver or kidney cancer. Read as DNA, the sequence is TGTGCCAGCAGCTTAGATTTTTTAGGCTCCTACAATGAGCAGTTCTTC. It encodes CASSLDFLGSYNEQFF.